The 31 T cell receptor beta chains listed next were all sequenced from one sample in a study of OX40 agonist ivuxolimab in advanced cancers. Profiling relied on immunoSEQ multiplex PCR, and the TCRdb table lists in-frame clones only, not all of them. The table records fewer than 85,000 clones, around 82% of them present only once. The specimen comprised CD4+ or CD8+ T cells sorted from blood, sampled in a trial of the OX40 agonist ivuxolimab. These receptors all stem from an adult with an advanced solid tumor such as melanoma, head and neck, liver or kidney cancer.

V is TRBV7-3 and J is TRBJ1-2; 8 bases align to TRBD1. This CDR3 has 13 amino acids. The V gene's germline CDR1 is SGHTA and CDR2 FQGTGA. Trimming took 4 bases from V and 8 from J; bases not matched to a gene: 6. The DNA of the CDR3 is TGTGCCAGCAGCTCGGACAGGGCCGGGGGCTACACCTTC. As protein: CASSSDRAGGYTF.

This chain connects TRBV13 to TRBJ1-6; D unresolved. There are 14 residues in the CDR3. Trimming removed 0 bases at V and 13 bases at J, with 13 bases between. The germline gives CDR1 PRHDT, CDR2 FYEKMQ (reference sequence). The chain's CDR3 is CASSLGSVGRPLHF. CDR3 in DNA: TGTGCCAGCAGCTTAGGCTCCGTGGGCCGTCCCCTCCACTTT.

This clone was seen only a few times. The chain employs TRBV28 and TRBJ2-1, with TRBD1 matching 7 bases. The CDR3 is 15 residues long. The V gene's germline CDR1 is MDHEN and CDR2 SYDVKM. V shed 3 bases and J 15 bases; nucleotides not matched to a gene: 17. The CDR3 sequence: CASSFTWTGKRRWFF. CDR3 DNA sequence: TGTGCCAGCAGTTTTACGTGGACAGGAAAGCGTCGTTGGTTCTTC.

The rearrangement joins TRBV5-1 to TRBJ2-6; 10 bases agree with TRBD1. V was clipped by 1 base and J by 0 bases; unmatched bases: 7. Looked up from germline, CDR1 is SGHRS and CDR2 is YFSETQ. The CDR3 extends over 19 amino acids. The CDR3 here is CASSLQGTGDYSGANVLTF. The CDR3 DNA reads TGCGCCAGCAGCTTGCAAGGGACAGGGGATTACTCTGGGGCCAACGTCCTGACTTTC.

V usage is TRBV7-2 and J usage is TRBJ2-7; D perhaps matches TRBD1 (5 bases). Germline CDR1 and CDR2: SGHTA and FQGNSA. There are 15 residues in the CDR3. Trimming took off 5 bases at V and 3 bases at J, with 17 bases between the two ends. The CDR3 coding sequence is TGTGCCAGCAGCAAGCGACAGACACTAAGCTACGAGCAGTACTTC. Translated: CASSKRQTLSYEQYF.

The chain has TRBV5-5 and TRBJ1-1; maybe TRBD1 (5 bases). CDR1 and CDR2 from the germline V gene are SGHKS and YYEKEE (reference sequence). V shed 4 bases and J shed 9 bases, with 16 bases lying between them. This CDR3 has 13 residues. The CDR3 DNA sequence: TGTGCCAGCAGCCTACGGGGGTCCCCCCAAGCTTTCTTT. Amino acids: CASSLRGSPQAFF. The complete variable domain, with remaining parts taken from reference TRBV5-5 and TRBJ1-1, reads DAGVTQSPTHLIKTRGQQVTLRCSPISGHKSVSWYQQVLGQGPQFIFQYYEKEERGRGNFPDRFSARQFPNYSSELNVNALLLGDSALYLCASSLRGSPQAFFGQGTRLTVV.

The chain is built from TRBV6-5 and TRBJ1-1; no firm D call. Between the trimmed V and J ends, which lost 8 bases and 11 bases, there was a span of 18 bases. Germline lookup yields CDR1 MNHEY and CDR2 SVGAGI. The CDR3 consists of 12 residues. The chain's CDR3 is CASGQTTRPAFF. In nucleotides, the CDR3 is TGTGCCAGCGGTCAAACAACCCGACCGGCTTTCTTT.

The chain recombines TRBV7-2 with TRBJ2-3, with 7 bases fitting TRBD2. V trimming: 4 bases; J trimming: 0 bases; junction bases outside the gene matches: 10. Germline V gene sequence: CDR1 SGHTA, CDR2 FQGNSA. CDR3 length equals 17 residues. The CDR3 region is CASSSRPLAASTDTQYF. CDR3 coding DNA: TGTGCCAGCAGCTCCCGCCCCCTAGCGGCTAGCACAGATACGCAGTATTTT. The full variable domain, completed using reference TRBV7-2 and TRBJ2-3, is GAGVSQSPSNKVTEKGKDVELRCDPISGHTALYWYRQSLGQGLEFLIYFQGNSAPDKSGLPSDRFSAERTGGSVSTLTIQRTQQEDSAVYLCASSSRPLAASTDTQYFGPGTRLTVL.

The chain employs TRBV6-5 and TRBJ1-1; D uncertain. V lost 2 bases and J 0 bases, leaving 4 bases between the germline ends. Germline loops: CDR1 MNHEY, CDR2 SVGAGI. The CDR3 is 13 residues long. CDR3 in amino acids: CASSYEMNTEAFF. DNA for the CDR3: TGTGCCAGCAGTTACGAAATGAACACTGAAGCTTTCTTT.

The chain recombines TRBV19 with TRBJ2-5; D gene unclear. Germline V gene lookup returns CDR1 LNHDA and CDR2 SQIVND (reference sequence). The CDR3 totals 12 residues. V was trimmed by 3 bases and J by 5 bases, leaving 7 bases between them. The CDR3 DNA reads TGTGCCAGTAGTATGCTGGAGGAGACCCAGTACTTC. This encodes CASSMLEETQYF.

Here the CDR3 reads CASSVGGTVNTGELFF. Here the CDR3 DNA reads TGTGCCAGCAGCGTAGGAGGGACAGTGAACACCGGGGAGCTGTTTTTT. The chain uses TRBV9 and TRBJ2-2; 7 bases map to TRBD1. Losses at the gene ends were 0 bases for V and 1 base for J; bases not matched to a gene: 3. The germline gives CDR1 SGDLS, CDR2 YYNGEE. This CDR3 has 16 residues.

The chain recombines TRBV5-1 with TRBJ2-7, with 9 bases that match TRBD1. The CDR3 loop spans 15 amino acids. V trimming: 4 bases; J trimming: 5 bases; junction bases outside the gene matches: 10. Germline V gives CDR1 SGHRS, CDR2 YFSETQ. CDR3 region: CASSGTGSHIDEQYF. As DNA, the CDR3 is TGCGCCAGCAGCGGGACAGGGTCCCACATTGACGAGCAGTACTTC.

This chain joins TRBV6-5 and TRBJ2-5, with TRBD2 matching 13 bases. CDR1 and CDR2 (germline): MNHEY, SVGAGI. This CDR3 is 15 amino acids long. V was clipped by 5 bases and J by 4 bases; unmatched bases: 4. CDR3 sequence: CASSRTSGRVETQYF. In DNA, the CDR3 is TGTGCCAGCAGTCGGACTAGCGGGAGAGTAGAGACCCAGTACTTC.

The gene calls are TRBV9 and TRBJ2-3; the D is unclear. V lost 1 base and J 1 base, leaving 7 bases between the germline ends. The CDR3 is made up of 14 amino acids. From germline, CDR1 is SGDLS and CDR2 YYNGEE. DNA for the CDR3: TGTGCCAGCAGCGTAACGGTGCGCACAGATACGCAGTATTTT. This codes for CASSVTVRTDTQYF.

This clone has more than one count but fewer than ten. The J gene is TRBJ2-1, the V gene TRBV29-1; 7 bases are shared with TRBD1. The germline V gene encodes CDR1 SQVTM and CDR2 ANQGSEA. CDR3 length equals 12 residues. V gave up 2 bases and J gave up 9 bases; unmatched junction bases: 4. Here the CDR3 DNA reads TGCAGCGTTGAAACAGGGGTAGGTGAGCAGTTCTTC. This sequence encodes CSVETGVGEQFF.

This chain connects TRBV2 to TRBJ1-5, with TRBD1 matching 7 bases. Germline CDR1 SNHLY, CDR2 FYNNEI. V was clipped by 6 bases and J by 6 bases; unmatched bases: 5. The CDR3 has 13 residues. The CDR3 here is CASRSRGGQPQHF. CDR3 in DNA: TGTGCCAGCAGGAGCAGGGGGGGTCAGCCCCAGCATTTT.

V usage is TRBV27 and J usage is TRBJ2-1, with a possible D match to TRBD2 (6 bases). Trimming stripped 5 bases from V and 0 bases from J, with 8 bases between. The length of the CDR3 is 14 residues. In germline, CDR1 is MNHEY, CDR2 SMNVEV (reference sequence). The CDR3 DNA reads TGTGCCAGCAGTAGGGACTTCTCCTACAATGAGCAGTTCTTC. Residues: CASSRDFSYNEQFF.

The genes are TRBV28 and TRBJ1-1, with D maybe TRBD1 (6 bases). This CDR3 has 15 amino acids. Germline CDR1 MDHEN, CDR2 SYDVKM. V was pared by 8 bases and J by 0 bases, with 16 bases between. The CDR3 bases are TGTGCCAGCGGCCTTTCGGGGGCTATGAACACTGAAGCTTTCTTT. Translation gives CASGLSGAMNTEAFF.

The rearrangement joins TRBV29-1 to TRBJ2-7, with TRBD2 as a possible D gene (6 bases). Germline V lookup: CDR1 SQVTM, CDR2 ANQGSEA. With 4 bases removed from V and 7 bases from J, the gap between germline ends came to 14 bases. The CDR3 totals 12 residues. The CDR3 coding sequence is TGCAGCGTTGCTCGGGATCGGGAGGAGCAGTACTTC. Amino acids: CSVARDREEQYF.

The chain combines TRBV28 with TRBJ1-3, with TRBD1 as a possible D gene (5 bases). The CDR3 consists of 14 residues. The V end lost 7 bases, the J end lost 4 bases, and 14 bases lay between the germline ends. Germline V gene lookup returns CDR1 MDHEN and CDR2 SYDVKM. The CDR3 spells CASIRGTTGNTIYF. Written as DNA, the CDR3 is TGTGCCAGCATACGGGGGACTACCGGAAACACCATATATTTT.

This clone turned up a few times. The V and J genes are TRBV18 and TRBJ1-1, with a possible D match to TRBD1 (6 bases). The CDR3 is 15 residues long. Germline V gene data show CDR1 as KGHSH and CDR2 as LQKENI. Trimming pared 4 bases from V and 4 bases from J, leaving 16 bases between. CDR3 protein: CASSQGGGEGTEAFF. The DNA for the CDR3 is TGTGCCAGCTCACAGGGGGGGGGCGAAGGCACTGAAGCTTTCTTT.

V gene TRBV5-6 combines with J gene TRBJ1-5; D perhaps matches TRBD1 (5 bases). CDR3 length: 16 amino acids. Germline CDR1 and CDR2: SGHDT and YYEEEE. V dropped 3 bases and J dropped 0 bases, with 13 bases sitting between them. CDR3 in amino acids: CASSSGNSYSNQPQHF. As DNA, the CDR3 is TGTGCCAGCAGCTCAGGGAATTCATATAGCAATCAGCCCCAGCATTTT.

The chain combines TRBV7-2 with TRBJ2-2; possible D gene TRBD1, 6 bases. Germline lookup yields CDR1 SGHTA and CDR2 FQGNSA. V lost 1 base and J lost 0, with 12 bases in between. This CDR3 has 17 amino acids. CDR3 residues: CASSLEGTLANTGELFF. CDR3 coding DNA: TGTGCCAGCAGCTTAGAAGGGACACTTGCGAACACCGGGGAGCTGTTTTTT. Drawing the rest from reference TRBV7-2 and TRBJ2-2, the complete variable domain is GAGVSQSPSNKVTEKGKDVELRCDPISGHTALYWYRQSLGQGLEFLIYFQGNSAPDKSGLPSDRFSAERTGGSVSTLTIQRTQQEDSAVYLCASSLEGTLANTGELFFGEGSRLTVL.

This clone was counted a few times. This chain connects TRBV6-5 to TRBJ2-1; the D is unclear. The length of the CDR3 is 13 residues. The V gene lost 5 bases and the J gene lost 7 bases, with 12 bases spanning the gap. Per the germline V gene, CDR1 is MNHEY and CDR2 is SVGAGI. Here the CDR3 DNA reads TGTGCCAGCAGTCCCCGGAGATCAAATGAGCAGTTCTTC. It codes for CASSPRRSNEQFF.

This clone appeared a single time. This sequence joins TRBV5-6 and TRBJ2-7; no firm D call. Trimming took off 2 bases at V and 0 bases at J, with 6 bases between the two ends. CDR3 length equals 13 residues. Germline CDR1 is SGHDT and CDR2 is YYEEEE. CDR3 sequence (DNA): TGTGCCAGCAGCTTCCCAAGCTCCTACGAGCAGTACTTC. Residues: CASSFPSSYEQYF.

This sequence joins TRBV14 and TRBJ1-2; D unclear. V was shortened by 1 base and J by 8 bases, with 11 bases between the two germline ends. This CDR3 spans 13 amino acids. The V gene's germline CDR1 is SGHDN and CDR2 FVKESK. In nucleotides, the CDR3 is TGTGCCAGCAGCCAAGTTTCCCGAGGCGGCTACACCTTC. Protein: CASSQVSRGGYTF.

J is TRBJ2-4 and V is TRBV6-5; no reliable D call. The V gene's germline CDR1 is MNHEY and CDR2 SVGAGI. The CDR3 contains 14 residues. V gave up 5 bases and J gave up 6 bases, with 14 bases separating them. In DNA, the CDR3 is TGTGCCAGCAGTACTAAGTTTAAAGTAAACATTCAGTACTTC. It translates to CASSTKFKVNIQYF.

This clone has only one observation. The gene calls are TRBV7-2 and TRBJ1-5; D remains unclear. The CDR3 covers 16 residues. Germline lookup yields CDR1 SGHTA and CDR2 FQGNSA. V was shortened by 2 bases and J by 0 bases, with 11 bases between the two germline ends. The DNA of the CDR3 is TGTGCCAGCAGCTTAATGTCCGGACCTAGCAATCAGCCCCAGCATTTT. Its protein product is CASSLMSGPSNQPQHF.

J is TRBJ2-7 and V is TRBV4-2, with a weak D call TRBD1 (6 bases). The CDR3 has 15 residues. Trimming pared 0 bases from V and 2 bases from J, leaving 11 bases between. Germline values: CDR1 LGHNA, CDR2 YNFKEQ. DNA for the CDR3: TGTGCCAGCAGCCAAGATGGTACAGGGACCTACGAGCAGTACTTC. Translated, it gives CASSQDGTGTYEQYF.

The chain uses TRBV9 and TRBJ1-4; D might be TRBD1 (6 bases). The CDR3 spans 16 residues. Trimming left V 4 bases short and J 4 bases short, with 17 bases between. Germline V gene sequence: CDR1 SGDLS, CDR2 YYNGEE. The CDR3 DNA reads TGTGCCAGCAGCCCCATCCGCCAGGGGAGTAATGAAAAACTGTTTTTT. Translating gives CASSPIRQGSNEKLFF.

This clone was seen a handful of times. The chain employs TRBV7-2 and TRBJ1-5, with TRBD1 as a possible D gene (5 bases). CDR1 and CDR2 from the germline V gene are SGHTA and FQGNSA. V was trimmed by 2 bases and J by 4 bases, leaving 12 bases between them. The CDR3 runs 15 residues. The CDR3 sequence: CASSLNGGINQPQHF. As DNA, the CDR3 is TGTGCCAGCAGCTTAAATGGGGGTATAAATCAGCCCCAGCATTTT.